This TCR beta chain was identified during a study of human T cells and chemical hapten exposure. About the study: The study enrolled mostly female patients with alopecia areata, totalis or universalis. Study results and caveats: Against controls, expanded TCRs gave rise to significantly more large CDR3 similarity clusters. TCRs exceeding 1 in 1000 frequency stayed unchanged with DPC sensitization.

This clonotype was seen more than once but under ten times. Its antigen remains unknown. Unique molecular identifiers were linked by the library to individual cDNA molecules. TCRdb fed the RACE reads into MiXCR, producing one record per CDR3 protein. The sample carries about 190,000 distinct CDR3 sequences, approximately 24% recorded once. Time point indicated: patch test 3, about 24 weeks after DPC sensitization. Regarding treatment: therapeutic diphenylcyclopropenone sensitization with weekly scalp DPC. CDR3 length: 17 amino acids. Germline CDR1 and CDR2: SGHDT and YYEEEE. V gave up 2 bases and J gave up 0 bases, with 12 bases separating them.

The receptor was isolated from a woman aged 40 to 49 with alopecia areata. Some clones in this sample may be carry-over from other donors' samples. The chain links TRBV5-6 to TRBJ2-6; no firm D call. The sequencing here drew on whole blood, taken in connection with sensitization to the hapten diphenylcyclopropenone (DPC). CDR3 residues: CASSFPHGRSGANVLTF. CDR3 coding DNA: TGTGCCAGCAGCTTCCCTCACGGACGCTCTGGGGCCAACGTCCTGACTTTC.